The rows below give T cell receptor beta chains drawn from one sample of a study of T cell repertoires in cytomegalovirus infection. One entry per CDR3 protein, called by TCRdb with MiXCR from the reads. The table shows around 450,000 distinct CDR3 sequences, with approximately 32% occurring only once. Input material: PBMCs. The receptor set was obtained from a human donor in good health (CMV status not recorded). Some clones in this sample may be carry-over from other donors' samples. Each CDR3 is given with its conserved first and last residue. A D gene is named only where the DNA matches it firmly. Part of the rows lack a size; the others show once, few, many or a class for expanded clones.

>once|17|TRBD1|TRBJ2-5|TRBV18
CASSPDRGRSRLETQYF
TGTGCCAGCTCACCAGACAGGGGGCGTTCTAGATTGGAGACCCAGTACTTC
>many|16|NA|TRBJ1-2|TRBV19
CASQVGWSGPNYGYTF
TGTGCCAGCCAAGTCGGATGGTCTGGTCCGAACTATGGCTACACCTTC
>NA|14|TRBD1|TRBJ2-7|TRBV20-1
CSADRDRGRREQYF
TGCAGTGCCGACAGGGACAGGGGTAGGAGGGAGCAGTACTTC
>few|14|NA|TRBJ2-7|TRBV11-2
CASSLESGPYEQYF
TGTGCCAGCAGCTTAGAGTCGGGGCCCTACGAGCAGTACTTC
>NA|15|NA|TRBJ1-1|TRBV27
CASSLLGAGHDEAFF
TGTGCCAGCAGTTTATTAGGTGCAGGGCATGATGAAGCTTTCTTT
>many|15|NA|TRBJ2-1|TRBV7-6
CASSLTSAVRNEQFF
TGTGCCAGCAGCTTGACTAGTGCAGTTCGCAATGAGCAGTTCTTC
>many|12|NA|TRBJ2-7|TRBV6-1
CASSLGGHEQYF
TGTGCCAGCAGTCTAGGGGGACACGAGCAGTACTTC
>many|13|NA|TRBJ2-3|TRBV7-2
CASSLVEGDTQYF
TGTGCCAGCAGCTTAGTTGAGGGAGATACGCAGTATTTT
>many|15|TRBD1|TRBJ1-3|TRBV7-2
CASSSRDRQRNTIYF
TGTGCCAGCAGCTCCCGGGACAGACAGAGAAACACCATATATTTT
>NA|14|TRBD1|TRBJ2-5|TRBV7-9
CASSLGQGYETQYF
TGTGCCAGCAGCTTAGGACAGGGGTACGAGACCCAGTACTTC
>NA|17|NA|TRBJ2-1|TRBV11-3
CASSSRIGAMSYNEQFF
TGTGCCAGCAGCTCAAGGATAGGAGCCATGTCCTACAATGAGCAGTTCTTC
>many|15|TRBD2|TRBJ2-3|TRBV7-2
CASGGRLAGGDTQYF
TGTGCCAGCGGCGGAAGACTAGCGGGTGGGGATACGCAGTATTTT
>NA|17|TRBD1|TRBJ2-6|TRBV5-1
CASSLDRGPSGANVLTF
TGCGCCAGCAGCTTGGACAGGGGGCCCTCTGGGGCCAACGTCCTGACTTTC
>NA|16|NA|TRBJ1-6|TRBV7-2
CASSLASIQLNSPLHF
TGTGCCAGCAGCTTAGCCTCTATCCAGCTTAATTCACCCCTCCACTTT
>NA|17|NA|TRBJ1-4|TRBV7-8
CASSLVGAGTTNKKLFF
TGTGCCAGCAGCTTAGTGGGGGCAGGGACAACTAATAAAAAACTGTTTTTT
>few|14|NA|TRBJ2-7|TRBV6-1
CASGGAGQTYEQYF
TGTGCCAGCGGGGGGGCCGGACAGACCTACGAGCAGTACTTC
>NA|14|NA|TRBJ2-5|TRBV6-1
CASSEDGPQETQYF
TGTGCCAGCAGTGAAGATGGGCCCCAAGAGACCCAGTACTTC